One sample yielded the 27 T cell receptor beta chains listed below, sequenced in a study of control samples from healthy donors and cancer patients. Assay: immunoSEQ multiplex PCR; the TCRdb copy retains only in-frame clones and omits some. The table includes roughly 79,000 clones, more than 75% detected once. Sample: blood. The source is a man between 50 and 59 years old in good health.

CDR3 amino acids: CAWSRLAADTQYF. CDR3 sequence (DNA): TGTGCCTGGAGTCGACTAGCGGCAGATACGCAGTATTTT. V is TRBV30 and J is TRBJ2-3, with TRBD2 matching 9 bases. J was trimmed by 4 bases and V by 2 bases; bases with no gene match: 1. This CDR3 comprises 13 residues. Germline CDR1 GTSNPN, CDR2 SVGIG (reference sequence).

The rearrangement joins TRBV19 to TRBJ1-2, with TRBD1 identical over 7 bases. The J segment lost 2 bases and the V segment lost 4 bases, leaving 1 base of the junction unmatched. CDR1 LNHDA and CDR2 SQIVND come from the germline V gene (reference sequence). The CDR3 sequence is 13 residues long. The chain's CDR3 is CASSKGQNYGYTF. The CDR3 DNA reads as TGTGCCAGTAGTAAGGGACAGAACTATGGCTACACCTTC.

This chain links TRBV28 with TRBJ1-3; D is uncertain. Germline V CDR1 and CDR2: MDHEN, SYDVKM. The CDR3 extends over 14 amino acids. V lost 3 bases and J lost 3, with 9 bases in between. The CDR3 DNA follows: TGTGCCAGCAGTTTTTCGGGGAGTGGAAACACCATATATTTT. Amino acid sequence: CASSFSGSGNTIYF.

The chain is built from TRBV28 and TRBJ1-2; TRBD1 aligns across 7 bases. The CDR3 covers 16 residues. Germline CDR1 reads MDHEN; CDR2 reads SYDVKM. The J segment lost 5 bases and the V segment lost 6 bases, leaving 15 bases of the junction unmatched. CDR3 coding DNA: TGTGCCAGCAGCCTACCCGGAGACAGGGAACTATATGGCTACACCTTC. It specifies CASSLPGDRELYGYTF.

This clone was counted only a few times. The chain combines TRBV6-5 with TRBJ2-1, with D hard to call. The CDR3 has 15 residues. V was pared by 6 bases and J by 6 bases, with 18 bases between. Germline CDR1 and CDR2: MNHEY and SVGAGI. CDR3 amino acids: CASSPFSNPFNEQFF. The CDR3 nucleotides read TGTGCCAGCAGCCCCTTTTCCAATCCCTTCAATGAGCAGTTCTTC.

CDR3 residues: CASSLRTGRVRNEQFF. Here the CDR3 DNA reads TGTGCCAGCAGCCTCCGGACAGGGCGGGTTCGGAATGAGCAGTTCTTC. This chain links TRBV11-3 with TRBJ2-1; the match to TRBD1 covers 8 bases. Germline loops: CDR1 SGHNT, CDR2 YENEEA. Unmatched junction bases numbered 13, after V lost 5 bases and J lost 7 bases. The CDR3 is made up of 16 amino acids. Using reference TRBV11-3 and TRBJ2-1 for the parts outside the CDR3, the full variable domain is EAGVVQSPRYKIIEKKQPVAFWCNPISGHNTLYWYLQNLGQGPELLIRYENEEAVDDSQLPKDRFSAERLKGVDSTLKIQPAELGDSAVYLCASSLRTGRVRNEQFFGPGTRLTVL.

This rearrangement joins TRBV19 to TRBJ2-6; D remains unclear. Trimming stripped 3 bases from V and 4 bases from J, with 4 bases between. The germline gives CDR1 LNHDA, CDR2 SQIVND (reference sequence). CDR3 length equals 13 residues. CDR3 in DNA: TGTGCCAGTAGTATGGTCGGGGCCAACGTCCTGACTTTC. Translation: CASSMVGANVLTF.

V and J are TRBV2 and TRBJ1-1; D gene uncertain. Germline V CDR1 and CDR2: SNHLY, FYNNEI. The CDR3 length is 13 residues. Trimming removed 5 bases at V and 5 bases at J, with 12 bases between. The DNA of the CDR3 is TGTGCCAGCAGTAAAGGGTTTGGAACTGAAGCTTTCTTT. Protein sequence: CASSKGFGTEAFF.

The V gene is TRBV4-1, the J gene TRBJ2-3, with 14 bases fitting TRBD2. The trim removed 6 bases at V and 0 bases at J, leaving 14 bases unmatched. CDR1 MGHRA and CDR2 YSYEKL come from the germline V gene. The CDR3 sequence is 20 residues long. CDR3 sequence (DNA): TGCGCCAGCAGTCGCCTCCGGGGACTAGCGGGAGAAGGGAGCACAGATACGCAGTATTTT. Translation gives CASSRLRGLAGEGSTDTQYF.

The V gene is TRBV19, the J gene TRBJ2-5; TRBD1 matches at 9 bases. This CDR3 has 12 amino acids. With 8 bases clipped from V and 4 bases from J, the junction kept 2 bases outside the gene matches. Per germline, CDR1 LNHDA and CDR2 SQIVND (reference sequence). CDR3 sequence (DNA): TGTGCCAGTGGGGACAGGGTAGAGACCCAGTACTTC. It encodes CASGDRVETQYF. Together with reference TRBV19 and TRBJ2-5, the CDR3 gives the full variable domain: DGGITQSPKYLFRKEGQNVTLSCEQNLNHDAMYWYRQDPGQGLRLIYYSQIVNDFQKGDIAEGYSVSREKKESFPLTVTSAQKNPTAFYLCASGDRVETQYFGPGTRLLVL.

The chain carries TRBV30 and TRBJ2-5; tentatively, D is TRBD2 (6 bases). There are 17 residues in the CDR3. In germline, CDR1 is GTSNPN, CDR2 SVGIG (reference sequence). V gave up 3 bases and J gave up 4 bases, with 24 bases separating them. CDR3: CAWSAHPSGMGGETQYF. The CDR3 region has the DNA TGTGCCTGGAGCGCGCATCCTTCCGGGATGGGGGGAGAGACCCAGTACTTC. Together with reference TRBV30 and TRBJ2-5, the CDR3 gives the full variable domain: SQTIHQWPATLVQPVGSPLSLECTVEGTSNPNLYWYRQAAGRGLQLLFYSVGIGQISSEVPQNLSASRPQDRQFILSSKKLLLSDSGFYLCAWSAHPSGMGGETQYFGPGTRLLVL.

The gene calls are TRBV2 and TRBJ2-1; the match to TRBD2 covers 7 bases. CDR1 is SNHLY, CDR2 FYNNEI, per germline. CDR3 length: 16 amino acids. The junction had 13 bases not matched to a gene; V was cut back by 4 bases and J by 7 bases. Here the CDR3 reads CASSVPSGLGGNEQFF. In DNA form, the CDR3 reads TGTGCCAGCAGTGTACCTAGCGGCCTGGGGGGGAATGAGCAGTTCTTC.

The genes are TRBV7-9 and TRBJ1-2, with no clear D. Between the trimmed V and J ends, which lost 5 bases and 5 bases, there was a span of 15 bases. The CDR3 is 14 amino acids. The germline gives CDR1 SEHNR, CDR2 FQNEAQ (reference sequence). CDR3 DNA sequence: TGTGCCAGCAGCCGCGTGAGGGAGCCATATGGCTACACCTTC. Encoded protein: CASSRVREPYGYTF.

This clone was counted once. The CDR3 nucleotides read TGCGCCAGCAGTAATAGAGTGAGCGGGGAGCTGTTTTTT. It specifies CASSNRVSGELFF. The chain employs TRBV5-1 and TRBJ2-2, with D unresolved. CDR1 is SGHRS, CDR2 YFSETQ, per germline. CDR3 length: 13 amino acids. V lost 5 bases, J lost 7 bases, and 12 bases lay in between.

The rearrangement links TRBV7-2 to TRBJ2-3; D ambiguous. The V end lost 3 bases, the J end lost 2 bases, and 6 bases lay between the germline ends. Germline CDR1 reads SGHTA; CDR2 reads FQGNSA. There are 13 residues in the CDR3. The CDR3 DNA follows: TGTGCCAGCAGCTTCCGGCCCACAGATACGCAGTATTTT. This translates into CASSFRPTDTQYF.

The chain recombines TRBV10-2 with TRBJ1-3, with TRBD1 matching over 10 bases. CDR3 length equals 16 residues. Looked up from germline, CDR1 is WSHSY and CDR2 is SAAADI. The J segment lost 2 bases and the V segment lost 3 bases, leaving 4 bases of the junction unmatched. CDR3 loop: CASSDWDRGTGNTIYF. CDR3 nucleotides: TGCGCCAGCAGTGATTGGGACAGGGGAACTGGAAACACCATATATTTT.

V gene TRBV6-5 combines with J gene TRBJ2-2; D gene unclear. Trimming took 2 bases from V and 1 from J, leaving 11 bases between them. Germline V gene data show CDR1 as MNHEY and CDR2 as SVGAGI. The CDR3 extends over 16 amino acids. The CDR3 spells CASSYRPDQNTGELFF. DNA for the CDR3: TGTGCCAGCAGTTACAGGCCAGATCAGAACACCGGGGAGCTGTTTTTT.

Here the CDR3 reads CATSGVGAGETNYGYTF. DNA of the CDR3: TGTGCCACCAGTGGGGTCGGGGCAGGGGAGACTAACTATGGCTACACCTTC. This sequence joins TRBV24-1 and TRBJ1-2; a possible D gene is TRBD1 (6 bases). Trimming pared 5 bases from V and 0 bases from J, leaving 18 bases between. The CDR3 is 17 residues long. Germline loops: CDR1 KGHDR, CDR2 SFDVKD.

This chain links TRBV6-1 with TRBJ1-4; D is unresolved. The V end was cut by 6 bases, the J end by 2 bases, with 13 bases between. There are 15 residues in the CDR3. Germline CDR1 MNHNS, CDR2 SASEGT. The CDR3 sequence: CASRPPQGTNEKLFF. The CDR3 DNA reads as TGTGCCAGCAGGCCGCCCCAAGGGACTAATGAAAAACTGTTTTTT.

This clone was counted only a few times. The CDR3 coding sequence is TGTGCCAGCAGCCCCAGACTAGCGGGAGGCGGGGAGACCCAGTACTTC. Its protein product is CASSPRLAGGGETQYF. The rearrangement uses TRBV5-4 and TRBJ2-5, with 13 bases aligning to TRBD2. There are 16 residues in the CDR3. Germline lookup yields CDR1 SGHNT and CDR2 YYREEE (reference sequence). Trimming cost V 4 bases and J 5 bases; bases outside gene matches: 8.

The chain employs TRBV14 and TRBJ1-5, with TRBD1 as a possible D gene (5 bases). CDR1 SGHDN and CDR2 FVKESK come from the germline V gene. Trimming took off 5 bases at V and 7 bases at J, with 12 bases between the two ends. The CDR3 consists of 13 residues. CDR3 sequence reads: CASSFSRGQPQHF. The CDR3 DNA is TGTGCCAGCAGCTTCTCTAGGGGACAGCCCCAGCATTTT.

This rearrangement joins TRBV3-1 (or the pseudogene TRBV3-2) to TRBJ2-2, with TRBD1 matching over 7 bases. The germline V gene has CDR1 LGHDT and CDR2 YNNKEL (reference sequence). V lost 5 bases, J lost 1 base, and 16 bases stayed unmatched. CDR3 length equals 19 residues. DNA for the CDR3: TGTGCCAGCAGCTCTACCAACAGGGGATCCCGACTGAACACCGGGGAGCTGTTTTTT. This gives the protein CASSSTNRGSRLNTGELFF.

The CDR3 DNA sequence: TGCAGCGCAATGGGACTAGCGGGAGTGAATGAGCAGTTCTTC. It encodes CSAMGLAGVNEQFF. V gene TRBV29-1 combines with J gene TRBJ2-1; the match to TRBD2 covers 14 bases. In germline, CDR1 is SQVTM, CDR2 ANQGSEA. This CDR3 has 14 residues. With 7 bases clipped from V and 7 bases from J, the junction kept 6 bases outside the gene matches.

The chain combines TRBV4-3 with TRBJ1-2; D unresolved. This CDR3 has 16 amino acids. The V end was cut by 1 base, the J end by 0 bases, with 12 bases between. Germline V CDR1 and CDR2: LGHNA, YSLEER. CDR3 sequence: CASSQVLQVANYGYTF. The CDR3, as DNA: TGCGCCAGCAGCCAAGTCTTGCAGGTAGCTAACTATGGCTACACCTTC.

The V and J genes are TRBV6-5 and TRBJ2-1, with D possibly matching TRBD2 (6 bases). Germline CDR1 and CDR2: MNHEY and SVGAGI. This CDR3 contains 13 residues. V was pared by 4 bases and J by 8 bases, with 12 bases between. The CDR3 loop reads CASSFRRADEQFF. CDR3 bases: TGTGCCAGCAGTTTTCGGAGGGCCGATGAGCAGTTCTTC.

This rearrangement joins TRBV7-2 to TRBJ2-5, with 10 bases matching TRBD1. CDR1 is SGHTA, CDR2 FQGNSA, per germline. The junction had 12 bases not matched to a gene; V was cut back by 5 bases and J by 6 bases. The CDR3 consists of 16 residues. DNA of the CDR3: TGTGCCAGCAGCCCAGCGCTGGGACAGGGGAAAAAGACCCAGTACTTC. It translates to CASSPALGQGKKTQYF.

The V call is TRBV6-5, the J call TRBJ2-6, with D perhaps assigned TRBD1 or TRBD2 (6 bases each). The CDR3 has 15 amino acids. The V and J ends lost 6 bases and 2 bases respectively, with 11 bases between them. The V gene's germline CDR1 is MNHEY and CDR2 SVGAGI. The CDR3 bases are TGTGCCAGCAGAGAGGGGGGAACTGGGGCCAACGTCCTGACTTTC. Protein sequence: CASREGGTGANVLTF.